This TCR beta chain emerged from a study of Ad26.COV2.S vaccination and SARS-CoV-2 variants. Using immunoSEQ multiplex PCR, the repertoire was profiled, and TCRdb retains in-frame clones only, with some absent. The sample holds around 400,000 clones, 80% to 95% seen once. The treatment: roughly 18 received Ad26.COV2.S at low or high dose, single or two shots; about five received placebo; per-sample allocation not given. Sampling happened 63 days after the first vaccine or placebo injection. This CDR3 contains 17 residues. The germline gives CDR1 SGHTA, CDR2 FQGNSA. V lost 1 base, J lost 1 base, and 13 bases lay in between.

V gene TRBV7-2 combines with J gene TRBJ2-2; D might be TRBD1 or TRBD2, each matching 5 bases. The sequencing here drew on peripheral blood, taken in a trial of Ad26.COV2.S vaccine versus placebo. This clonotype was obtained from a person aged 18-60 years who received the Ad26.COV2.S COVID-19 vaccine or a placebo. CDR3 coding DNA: TGTGCCAGCAGCTTAGTGGCAGGGACGAGGAACACCGGGGAGCTGTTTTTT. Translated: CASSLVAGTRNTGELFF.